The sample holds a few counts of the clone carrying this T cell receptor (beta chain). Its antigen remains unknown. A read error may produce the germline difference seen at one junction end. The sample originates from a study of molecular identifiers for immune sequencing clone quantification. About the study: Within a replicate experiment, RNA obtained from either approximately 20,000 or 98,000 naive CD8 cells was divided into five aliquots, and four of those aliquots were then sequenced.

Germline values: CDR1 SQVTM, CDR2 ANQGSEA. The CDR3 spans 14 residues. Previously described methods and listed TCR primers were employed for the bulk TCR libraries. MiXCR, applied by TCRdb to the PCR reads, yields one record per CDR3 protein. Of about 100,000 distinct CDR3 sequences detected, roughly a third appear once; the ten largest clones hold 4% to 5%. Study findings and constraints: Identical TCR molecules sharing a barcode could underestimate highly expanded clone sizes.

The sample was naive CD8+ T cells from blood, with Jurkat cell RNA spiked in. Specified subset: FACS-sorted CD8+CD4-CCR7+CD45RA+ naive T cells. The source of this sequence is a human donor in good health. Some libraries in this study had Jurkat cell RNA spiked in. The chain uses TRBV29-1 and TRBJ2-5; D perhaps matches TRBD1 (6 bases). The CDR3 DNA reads TGCAGCGTCATAGCCTACAGGGACCAAGAGCCCCAGTACTTC. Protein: CSVIAYRDQEPQYF. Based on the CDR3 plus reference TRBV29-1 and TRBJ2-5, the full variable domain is SAVISQKPSRDICQRGTSLTIQCQVDSQVTMMFWYRQQPGQSLTLIATANQGSEATYESGFVIDKFPISRPNLTFSTLTVSNMSPEDSSIYLCSVIAYRDQEPQYFGPGTRLLVL.